The T cell receptor (beta chain) under discussion was sequenced for a study of regulatory T cells in long-lasting Graves disease. General observations from the study: TRBV28, TRBJ1-2 and TRBJ2-5 emerged as the favored segments in persistent disease.

CDR1 and CDR2 (germline): SGHVS, FQNEAQ. V lost 3 bases and J lost 5, with 13 bases in between. CDR3 length equals 14 residues. Time point of the sample: newly diagnosed GD, antithyroid drugs for less than 3 months. With RNA extracted from PBMCs as input, the TCR library was made. Doctors identified Graves' disease using the American Thyroid Association guidelines. Assembly of TCR beta libraries relied on iRepertoire HTBI primers together with Arm-PCR of CDR3 regions. MiXCR, applied by TCRdb to the multiplex PCR reads, yields one record per CDR3 protein. Of more than 300,000 distinct CDR3 sequences listed, approximately 10% were seen once; the top ten hold approximately 17%. This clonotype was detected many times. Its target is unknown. The same sample was also studied in work on T cells in Graves' hyperthyroidism and ophthalmopathy.

The source was peripheral blood mononuclear cells (PBMCs), collected at new diagnosis, from a patient treated with antithyroid drugs. The sequence was collected from a young woman with Graves disease. The chain uses TRBV7-8 and TRBJ1-1; D is uncertain. CDR3: CASSFLGRGTEAFF. In nucleotides, the CDR3 is TGTGCCAGCAGCTTTTTGGGAAGAGGGACTGAAGCTTTCTTT.